The 18 T cell receptor beta chains below come from one sample, sequenced in a study of blood T cell repertoires in COVID-19. TCRdb's table, derived via immunoSEQ multiplex PCR, lists solely in-frame clones and lacks some. This sample yields more than 150,000 clones, of which over 75% are seen a single time; around 2.7% belongs to the top ten. Sequencing used peripheral blood. All receptors derive from a man aged 35-49 years with active or convalescent COVID-19.

The V gene is TRBV2, the J gene TRBJ1-2, with D tentatively TRBD1 (6 bases). The germline V gene encodes CDR1 SNHLY and CDR2 FYNNEI. CDR3 length equals 13 residues. Trimming shortened V by 0 bases and J by 4 bases, and 6 bases separated the two germline ends. CDR3 residues: CASSEATGYGYTF. Written as DNA, the CDR3 is TGTGCCAGCAGTGAAGCGACAGGCTATGGCTACACCTTC.

The V gene is TRBV30, the J gene TRBJ2-7, with 10 positions matching TRBD2. The J segment lost 7 bases and the V segment lost 2 bases, leaving 23 bases of the junction unmatched. Germline-derived CDR1 and CDR2 are GTSNPN and SVGIG (reference sequence). The CDR3 covers 19 residues. The CDR3 sequence: CAWSPIVGSGGTRWEEQYF. The CDR3 nucleotides are TGTGCCTGGAGTCCTATTGTTGGTAGCGGGGGGACCAGGTGGGAGGAGCAGTACTTC.

This clone was counted between two and nine times. In nucleotides, the CDR3 is TGTGCCAGTCGAATCGCGACCGGGACTAGACTCTATGGCTACACCTTC. Translating it yields CASRIATGTRLYGYTF. J is TRBJ1-2 and V is TRBV19; tentative D call: TRBD1 (5 bases). Germline assignment: CDR1 LNHDA and CDR2 SQIVND (reference sequence). V was trimmed by 8 bases and J by 4 bases, leaving 23 bases between them. The CDR3 has 16 amino acids. Full variable domain (outside the CDR3, taken from reference TRBV19 and TRBJ1-2): DGGITQSPKYLFRKEGQNVTLSCEQNLNHDAMYWYRQDPGQGLRLIYYSQIVNDFQKGDIAEGYSVSREKKESFPLTVTSAQKNPTAFYLCASRIATGTRLYGYTFGSGTRLTVV.

The genes are TRBV19 and TRBJ1-6; unclear D gene. V dropped 1 base and J dropped 9 bases, with 13 bases sitting between them. The germline V gene has CDR1 LNHDA and CDR2 SQIVND (reference sequence). The CDR3 length is 15 residues. CDR3 loop: CASSIVETSGSPLHF. CDR3 DNA sequence: TGTGCCAGTAGTATAGTTGAGACGTCAGGTTCACCCCTCCACTTT.

The sample holds a few counts of this clone. This same CDR3 is encoded by further DNA sequences in the sample. This chain links TRBV9 with TRBJ2-7; D may be TRBD2 (6 bases). Trimming stripped 0 bases from V and 0 bases from J, with 10 bases between. CDR3 length: 15 residues. The V gene's germline CDR1 is SGDLS and CDR2 YYNGEE. The CDR3 here is CASSVGAGSSYEQYF. The CDR3 DNA follows: TGTGCCAGCAGCGTAGGGGCGGGGAGCTCCTACGAGCAGTACTTC.

The V and J genes are TRBV19 and TRBJ1-2, with 9 nucleotides matching TRBD1. The ends lost 3 bases at V and 2 bases at J; junction bases unmatched: 4. Germline-derived CDR1 and CDR2 are LNHDA and SQIVND (reference sequence). This CDR3 has 15 amino acids. In DNA form, the CDR3 reads TGTGCCAGTAGTATGCCCGGGACAGGGAACTATGGCTACACCTTC. This translates into CASSMPGTGNYGYTF.

The rearrangement joins TRBV6-5 to TRBJ1-6; 7 bases agree with TRBD1. CDR3 length: 15 residues. After removal of 6 bases from V and 7 bases from J, the junction contained 9 bases not matched to a gene. Looked up from germline, CDR1 is MNHEY and CDR2 is SVGAGI. The CDR3 DNA reads as TGTGCCAGCAGAAACAGGGGAAGTGGAAATTCACCCCTCCACTTT. Its translation is CASRNRGSGNSPLHF.

This clone showed up just a few times. The chain combines TRBV5-4 with TRBJ2-7, with 8 bases identical to TRBD2. This CDR3 region has 15 residues. Germline lookup yields CDR1 SGHNT and CDR2 YYREEE (reference sequence). J lost 3 bases, V lost 5 bases, and 10 bases had no gene match. The CDR3 DNA reads as TGTGCCAGCAGTTCGGGCGGGGGGATCCTCTACGAGCAGTACTTC. Its protein product is CASSSGGGILYEQYF.

CDR3 residues: CASSLARGAGYTF. The CDR3 nucleotides read TGTGCCAGCAGCTTAGCCAGGGGGGCTGGCTACACCTTC. The chain uses TRBV7-6 and TRBJ1-2; TRBD1 agrees at 7 bases. This CDR3 is 13 amino acids long. Germline assignment: CDR1 SGHVS and CDR2 FNYEAQ. J lost 7 bases, V lost 0 bases, and 2 bases had no gene match.

V is TRBV11-2 and J is TRBJ2-1, with 11 bases fitting TRBD2. V gave up 3 bases and J gave up 4 bases; unmatched junction bases: 8. Germline V CDR1 and CDR2: SGHAT, FQNNGV. The CDR3 is made up of 17 amino acids. The CDR3 nucleotides read TGTGCCAGCAGCTTTAGGGCTAGCGGGGGGCCTTACAATGAGCAGTTCTTC. This sequence encodes CASSFRASGGPYNEQFF.

The chain carries TRBV27 and TRBJ2-7, with TRBD1 matching over 8 bases. The CDR3 runs to 15 residues. CDR1 is MNHEY and CDR2 is SMNVEV in the germline V gene (reference sequence). V lost 5 bases to trimming and J lost 5 bases; unmatched junction nucleotides: 11. DNA for the CDR3: TGTGCCAGCAGTGTGACAGGGGCCTGGGTTCACGAGCAGTACTTC. Translating gives CASSVTGAWVHEQYF.

The genes are TRBV4-3 and TRBJ2-6; 7 bases are a match to TRBD1. From germline, CDR1 is LGHNA and CDR2 YSLEER. Trimming took 4 bases from V and 0 from J; bases not matched to a gene: 9. The CDR3 loop spans 18 amino acids. The CDR3 sequence: CASSLNRGLNSGANVLTF. The CDR3, as DNA: TGCGCCAGCAGCCTTAACAGGGGTTTAAACTCTGGGGCCAACGTCCTGACTTTC.

The genes are TRBV10-3 and TRBJ1-1; no firm D call. Germline V gene sequence: CDR1 ENHRY, CDR2 SYGVKD. The ends were cut back, 0 bases at V and 11 bases at J, with 13 bases in the middle. The CDR3 totals 13 residues. CDR3 nucleotides: TGTGCCATCAGTGAGTCAGGATCCGCGGGGGCTTTCTTT. This sequence encodes CAISESGSAGAFF.

The J gene is TRBJ1-6, the V gene TRBV30, with D unclear. The V end was cut by 0 bases, the J end by 10 bases, with 10 bases between. Germline CDR1 is GTSNPN and CDR2 is SVGIG (reference sequence). CDR3 length equals 13 residues. Written as DNA, the CDR3 is TGTGCCTGGAGTGTAACAGTCCAGTCACCCCTCCACTTT. The encoded protein is CAWSVTVQSPLHF.

The chain joins TRBV27 to TRBJ2-7; D perhaps matches TRBD1 (6 bases). Trimming stripped 2 bases from V and 2 bases from J, with 7 bases between. The CDR3 is 13 amino acids. The germline V gene has CDR1 MNHEY and CDR2 SMNVEV (reference sequence). CDR3 nucleotide sequence: TGTGCCAGCAGTTTAGGGACACCCTACGAGCAGTACTTC. It encodes CASSLGTPYEQYF.

The chain couples TRBV2 to TRBJ2-3, with 8 bases identical to TRBD1. The junction had 8 bases not matched to a gene; V was cut back by 10 bases and J by 5 bases. The CDR3 runs 13 residues. Looked up from germline, CDR1 is SNHLY and CDR2 is FYNNEI. The CDR3 here is CATTQGGVDTQYF. DNA for the CDR3: TGTGCCACCACACAGGGGGGAGTAGATACGCAGTATTTT.

The chain is built from TRBV7-3 and TRBJ1-1; D unclear. Looked up from germline, CDR1 is SGHTA and CDR2 is FQGTGA. The CDR3 spans 13 residues. Trimming shortened V by 5 bases and J by 3 bases, and 10 bases separated the two germline ends. The CDR3 reads CASSQTVYTEAFF. For the CDR3, the DNA is TGTGCCAGCAGCCAAACGGTTTACACTGAAGCTTTCTTT.

This chain uses TRBV10-2 with TRBJ2-3; weak D call: TRBD1 (6 bases). Deletions cut 8 bases from V and 1 base from J, with 16 bases between. In germline, CDR1 is WSHSY, CDR2 SAAADI. The CDR3 runs 15 residues. The CDR3 is CASSLGAVGTDTQYF. CDR3 nucleotide sequence: TGCGCCAGCTCTCTGGGGGCGGTTGGCACAGATACGCAGTATTTT.